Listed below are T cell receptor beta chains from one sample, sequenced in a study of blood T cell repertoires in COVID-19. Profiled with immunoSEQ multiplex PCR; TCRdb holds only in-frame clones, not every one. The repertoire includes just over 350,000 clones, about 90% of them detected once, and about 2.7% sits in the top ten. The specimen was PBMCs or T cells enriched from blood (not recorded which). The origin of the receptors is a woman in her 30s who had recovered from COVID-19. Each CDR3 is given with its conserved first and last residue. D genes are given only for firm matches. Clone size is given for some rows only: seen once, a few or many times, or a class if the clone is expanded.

CDR3aa: CASSLTLNTEAFF
CDR3nt: TGTGCCAGTAGTCTCACACTAAACACTGAAGCTTTCTTT
abundance: -
d_gene: -
j_gene: TRBJ1-1
v_gene: TRBV19

CDR3aa: CAWSRGGAGFNQPQHF
CDR3nt: TGTGCCTGGAGCCGCGGGGGCGCGGGCTTCAATCAGCCCCAGCATTTT
abundance: -
d_gene: -
j_gene: TRBJ1-5
v_gene: TRBV30

CDR3aa: CASSQIGAGEYEQYF
CDR3nt: TGTGCCAGCAGCCAAATAGGGGCAGGGGAGTACGAGCAGTACTTC
abundance: -
d_gene: -
j_gene: TRBJ2-7
v_gene: TRBV14

CDR3aa: CASSQSAGGSVEQYF
CDR3nt: TGCGCCAGCAGCCAATCAGCGGGAGGATCTGTGGAGCAGTACTTC
abundance: -
d_gene: TRBD2
j_gene: TRBJ2-7
v_gene: TRBV4-1

CDR3aa: CASSRDRGGETQYF
CDR3nt: TGCGCCAGCAGCCGGGACAGGGGAGGGGAGACCCAGTACTTC
abundance: -
d_gene: TRBD1
j_gene: TRBJ2-5
v_gene: TRBV5-1

CDR3aa: CASSPQTGEETQYF
CDR3nt: TGTGCCAGCAGTCCCCAGACAGGAGAAGAGACCCAGTACTTC
abundance: -
d_gene: -
j_gene: TRBJ2-5
v_gene: TRBV27

CDR3aa: CASSRAGGLEQYF
CDR3nt: TGTGCCAGTAGTCGAGCGGGAGGTCTCGAGCAGTACTTC
abundance: once
d_gene: TRBD2
j_gene: TRBJ2-7
v_gene: TRBV19

CDR3aa: CASSPSTSGRAETQYF
CDR3nt: TGTGCCAGCAGCCCATCGACTAGCGGGAGGGCAGAGACCCAGTACTTC
abundance: -
d_gene: TRBD2
j_gene: TRBJ2-5
v_gene: TRBV11-2

CDR3aa: CASSLYTQETQYF
CDR3nt: TGTGCCAGCAGCTTGTACACCCAAGAGACCCAGTACTTC
abundance: -
d_gene: -
j_gene: TRBJ2-5
v_gene: TRBV5-8

CDR3aa: CSVRGDTNQPQHF
CDR3nt: TGCAGCGTCAGAGGGGACACCAATCAGCCCCAGCATTTT
abundance: few
d_gene: -
j_gene: TRBJ1-5
v_gene: TRBV29-1

CDR3aa: CASSDGGGNQPQHF
CDR3nt: TGTGCCAGCAGTGACGGGGGTGGGAATCAGCCCCAGCATTTT
abundance: -
d_gene: -
j_gene: TRBJ1-5
v_gene: TRBV6-1

CDR3aa: CASSDWVGSSYNEQFF
CDR3nt: TGTGCCAGCAGTGATTGGGTCGGGAGCTCCTACAATGAGCAGTTCTTC
abundance: -
d_gene: -
j_gene: TRBJ2-1
v_gene: TRBV6-1

CDR3aa: CSASLIAAAFEETQYF
CDR3nt: TGCAGTGCTAGTCTAATAGCGGCAGCTTTCGAAGAGACCCAGTACTTC
abundance: -
d_gene: -
j_gene: TRBJ2-5
v_gene: TRBV20-1

CDR3aa: CASSFTRRGGTETQYF
CDR3nt: TGTGCCAGCAGTTTTACTCGACGGGGGGGCACGGAGACCCAGTACTTC
abundance: -
d_gene: TRBD2
j_gene: TRBJ2-5
v_gene: TRBV27

CDR3aa: CASSHGQGGDTQYF
CDR3nt: TGCGCCAGCAGCCACGGACAGGGCGGAGATACGCAGTATTTT
abundance: -
d_gene: TRBD1
j_gene: TRBJ2-3
v_gene: TRBV5-1

CDR3aa: CASRGRGYEQYF
CDR3nt: TGTGCCAGCAGGGGAAGGGGCTACGAGCAGTACTTC
abundance: -
d_gene: -
j_gene: TRBJ2-7
v_gene: TRBV6-5

CDR3aa: CASSQDTSGGTLSYEQYF
CDR3nt: TGCGCCAGCAGCCAAGATACTAGCGGGGGGACCCTCTCCTACGAGCAGTACTTC
abundance: -
d_gene: TRBD2
j_gene: TRBJ2-7
v_gene: TRBV4-1

CDR3aa: CASRTGLAGGYTGELFF
CDR3nt: TGTGCCAGCAGGACGGGACTAGCGGGGGGGTATACCGGGGAGCTGTTTTTT
abundance: -
d_gene: TRBD2
j_gene: TRBJ2-2
v_gene: TRBV2

CDR3aa: CASSWWDSADEQFF
CDR3nt: TGTGCCAGCAGCTGGTGGGACAGCGCCGATGAGCAGTTCTTC
abundance: -
d_gene: TRBD1
j_gene: TRBJ2-1
v_gene: TRBV5-4

CDR3aa: CASCRQGKSEGYTF
CDR3nt: TGTGCCAGCTGTCGACAGGGTAAATCTGAGGGCTACACCTTC
abundance: -
d_gene: TRBD1
j_gene: TRBJ1-2
v_gene: TRBV3-1/TRBV3-2

CDR3aa: CASSLDSGGGEQFF
CDR3nt: TGTGCCAGCAGCTTGGATAGCGGGGGCGGGGAGCAGTTCTTC
abundance: -
d_gene: TRBD2
j_gene: TRBJ2-1
v_gene: TRBV5-4

CDR3aa: CATSAGVNYGYTF
CDR3nt: TGTGCCACCAGTGCCGGGGTTAACTATGGCTACACCTTC
abundance: -
d_gene: -
j_gene: TRBJ1-2
v_gene: TRBV24-1

CDR3aa: CASSYSYNEQFF
CDR3nt: TGTGCCAGCAGTTACTCCTACAATGAGCAGTTCTTC
abundance: -
d_gene: -
j_gene: TRBJ2-1
v_gene: TRBV5-6

CDR3aa: CASSQGRDRDTEAFF
CDR3nt: TGTGCCAGCAGCCAAGGCCGGGACAGAGACACTGAAGCTTTCTTT
abundance: -
d_gene: TRBD1
j_gene: TRBJ1-1
v_gene: TRBV14

CDR3aa: CATSERTGPIYGYTF
CDR3nt: TGTGCCACCAGTGAGCGTACAGGGCCGATCTATGGCTACACCTTC
abundance: -
d_gene: -
j_gene: TRBJ1-2
v_gene: TRBV24-1

CDR3aa: CASTLAVITEAFF
CDR3nt: TGTGCCAGCACCCTAGCGGTTATCACTGAAGCTTTCTTT
abundance: -
d_gene: -
j_gene: TRBJ1-1
v_gene: TRBV5-5

CDR3aa: CASSQDPTNRGEQYF
CDR3nt: TGCGCCAGCAGCCAAGATCCGACAAACCGTGGGGAGCAGTACTTC
abundance: -
d_gene: -
j_gene: TRBJ2-7
v_gene: TRBV4-1

CDR3aa: CASSGGGPEGPGNTIYF
CDR3nt: TGTGCCAGCAGTGGAGGAGGACCTGAAGGGCCTGGAAACACCATATATTTT
abundance: -
d_gene: -
j_gene: TRBJ1-3
v_gene: TRBV27

CDR3aa: CASGEGAWYGYTF
CDR3nt: TGTGCCAGCGGCGAGGGGGCTTGGTATGGCTACACCTTC
abundance: -
d_gene: TRBD1
j_gene: TRBJ1-2
v_gene: TRBV12-3/TRBV12-4

CDR3aa: CASSQWGLLSYEQYF
CDR3nt: TGTGCCAGCAGCCAGTGGGGACTACTCTCCTACGAGCAGTACTTC
abundance: -
d_gene: TRBD2
j_gene: TRBJ2-7
v_gene: TRBV14

CDR3aa: CASSLAGDNEQYF
CDR3nt: TGTGCCAGCAGCTTAGCGGGAGATAACGAGCAGTACTTC
abundance: once
d_gene: -
j_gene: TRBJ2-7
v_gene: TRBV7-9

CDR3aa: CASSELAGLMNTEAFF
CDR3nt: TGTGCCAGCAGTGAATTGGCAGGACTTATGAACACTGAAGCTTTCTTT
abundance: -
d_gene: -
j_gene: TRBJ1-1
v_gene: TRBV6-1

CDR3aa: CASSLSRVAWETQYF
CDR3nt: TGTGCCAGCAGTTTAAGCAGGGTCGCGTGGGAGACCCAGTACTTC
abundance: -
d_gene: -
j_gene: TRBJ2-5
v_gene: TRBV27

CDR3aa: CASSIRWTRGEKLFF
CDR3nt: TGTGCCAGCAGCATCAGATGGACCCGGGGGGAAAAACTGTTTTTT
abundance: few
d_gene: -
j_gene: TRBJ1-4
v_gene: TRBV21-1

CDR3aa: CASSPGGGELFF
CDR3nt: TGTGCCAGCAGTCCAGGGGGCGGGGAGCTGTTTTTT
abundance: -
d_gene: TRBD1
j_gene: TRBJ2-2
v_gene: TRBV7-6

CDR3aa: CAISAEQGSSPLHF
CDR3nt: TGTGCCATCAGTGCGGAACAGGGTAGTTCACCCCTCCACTTT
abundance: few
d_gene: -
j_gene: TRBJ1-6
v_gene: TRBV10-3

CDR3aa: CASSPRMSGDNEQFF
CDR3nt: TGTGCCAGCAGCCCAAGAATGAGCGGGGACAATGAGCAGTTCTTC
abundance: -
d_gene: TRBD2
j_gene: TRBJ2-1
v_gene: TRBV7-9

CDR3aa: CASSLVLGTEAFF
CDR3nt: TGCGCCAGCAGCTTGGTTCTCGGCACTGAAGCTTTCTTT
abundance: -
d_gene: -
j_gene: TRBJ1-1
v_gene: TRBV5-1

CDR3aa: CASLQNQETQYF
CDR3nt: TGTGCCAGCCTACAGAACCAAGAGACCCAGTACTTC
abundance: -
d_gene: -
j_gene: TRBJ2-5
v_gene: TRBV28

CDR3aa: CASVRLVVRAGELFF
CDR3nt: TGTGCCAGCGTACGACTAGTTGTAAGGGCCGGGGAGCTGTTTTTT
abundance: -
d_gene: -
j_gene: TRBJ2-2
v_gene: TRBV25-1

CDR3aa: CASSRETGPLGDEQFF
CDR3nt: TGTGCCAGCAGTCGGGAGACAGGGCCCCTTGGGGATGAGCAGTTCTTC
abundance: -
d_gene: -
j_gene: TRBJ2-1
v_gene: TRBV28

CDR3aa: CASSHFNEQFF
CDR3nt: TGTGCCAGCAGCCACTTCAATGAGCAGTTCTTC
abundance: -
d_gene: -
j_gene: TRBJ2-1
v_gene: TRBV27

CDR3aa: CASRGTGSEQYF
CDR3nt: TGCGCCAGCAGAGGAACAGGCTCCGAGCAGTACTTC
abundance: few
d_gene: -
j_gene: TRBJ2-7
v_gene: TRBV4-1

CDR3aa: CASRFEYEQFF
CDR3nt: TGTGCCAGCAGATTTGAGTATGAGCAGTTCTTC
abundance: -
d_gene: -
j_gene: TRBJ2-1
v_gene: TRBV2

CDR3aa: CASSLQRETQYF
CDR3nt: TGCGCCAGCAGCTTGCAACGGGAGACCCAGTACTTC
abundance: -
d_gene: -
j_gene: TRBJ2-5
v_gene: TRBV5-1

CDR3aa: CASSPAKGTGMNEQYF
CDR3nt: TGTGCCAGCTCACCAGCCAAGGGGACAGGGATGAACGAGCAGTACTTC
abundance: -
d_gene: TRBD1
j_gene: TRBJ2-7
v_gene: TRBV18

CDR3aa: CASSFPPDSFSYEQYF
CDR3nt: TGTGCCAGCAGTTTCCCCCCCGACAGTTTCTCCTACGAGCAGTACTTC
abundance: -
d_gene: -
j_gene: TRBJ2-7
v_gene: TRBV28

CDR3aa: CASSLRAQGNTEAFF
CDR3nt: TGCGCCAGCAGCTTACGAGCTCAGGGGAACACTGAAGCTTTCTTT
abundance: -
d_gene: -
j_gene: TRBJ1-1
v_gene: TRBV5-1

CDR3aa: CASSSEGMGRSDTGELFF
CDR3nt: TGTGCCAGCAGCTCGGAGGGTATGGGACGGTCAGACACCGGGGAGCTGTTTTTT
abundance: -
d_gene: -
j_gene: TRBJ2-2
v_gene: TRBV11-3

CDR3aa: CASSYGPGTNEKLFF
CDR3nt: TGTGCCAGCAGTTACGGTCCAGGGACTAATGAAAAACTGTTTTTT
abundance: -
d_gene: -
j_gene: TRBJ1-4
v_gene: TRBV6-5

CDR3aa: CASRDSDRAGYTF
CDR3nt: TGTGCCAGCAGAGATTCCGACAGGGCTGGCTACACCTTC
abundance: -
d_gene: TRBD1
j_gene: TRBJ1-2
v_gene: TRBV28

CDR3aa: CASSSPRGYGYTF
CDR3nt: TGTGCCAGTAGTTCTCCCAGGGGTTATGGCTACACCTTC
abundance: -
d_gene: -
j_gene: TRBJ1-2
v_gene: TRBV19

CDR3aa: CASCQISQETQYF
CDR3nt: TGTGCCAGCTGCCAGATCTCCCAAGAGACCCAGTACTTC
abundance: -
d_gene: -
j_gene: TRBJ2-5
v_gene: TRBV7-2